One sample yielded the 23 T cell receptor beta chains listed below, sequenced in a study of T cells in Graves' hyperthyroidism and ophthalmopathy. Amplified TCR beta CDR3 regions came from RNA transcripts. The HTBI set primed first-round TCR CDR3 RT-PCR. TCRdb called the multiplex PCR reads again in MiXCR, with one record for every CDR3 protein. The sample includes about 640,000 distinct CDR3 sequences, less than 25% seen only once; the top ten take over 30%. Source material: blood. The receptor set was obtained from a young man with Graves' ophthalmopathy.

This chain links TRBV20-1 with TRBJ2-3; TRBD2 might be the D (6 bases). The CDR3 sequence is 12 residues long. Germline V CDR1 and CDR2: DFQATT, SNEGSKA (reference sequence). With 4 bases removed from V and 6 bases from J, the gap between germline ends came to 11 bases. The CDR3 DNA reads as TGCAGTGCTATCTGGGACTCGGATACGCAGTATTTT. It encodes CSAIWDSDTQYF.

This clonotype was found a few times. The rearrangement joins TRBV7-6 to TRBJ1-1; perhaps TRBD1 as D (6 bases). Germline V gives CDR1 SGHVS, CDR2 FNYEAQ. Between the trimmed V and J ends, which lost 1 base and 8 bases, there was a span of 14 bases. The CDR3 covers 14 residues. Written as DNA, the CDR3 is TGTGCCAGCAGCTTAGGGGGTGGGGGCGACGAAGCTTTCTTT. Translated, it gives CASSLGGGGDEAFF.

At least ten counts were recorded for this clonotype. V and J are TRBV27 and TRBJ2-1, with D possibly TRBD2 on 5 matching bases. Germline loops: CDR1 MNHEY, CDR2 SMNVEV (reference sequence). This CDR3 region has 18 residues. Between the trimmed V and J ends, which lost 4 bases and 4 bases, there was a span of 23 bases. CDR3 region: CASSSSRLSGRGYNEQFF. The CDR3 DNA reads TGTGCCAGCAGTTCTTCTCGGCTATCAGGACGCGGGTACAATGAGCAGTTCTTC.

This chain joins TRBV7-9 and TRBJ1-6; 7 nucleotides match TRBD1. Germline loops: CDR1 SEHNR, CDR2 FQNEAQ (reference sequence). The CDR3 contains 13 residues. J was trimmed by 12 bases and V by 3 bases; bases with no gene match: 5. The CDR3 DNA reads as TGTGCCAGCAGCTTTACTACAGGGGAACCCCTCCACTTT. Protein: CASSFTTGEPLHF.

The chain couples TRBV7-9 to TRBJ2-2; 12 bases align to TRBD2. The J segment lost 5 bases and the V segment lost 0 bases, leaving 7 bases of the junction unmatched. This CDR3 spans 18 amino acids. The germline CDR1 and CDR2 sequences are SEHNR and FQNEAQ (reference sequence). The CDR3 loop is CASSLAVTSGSFTGELFF. The CDR3 DNA reads TGTGCCAGCAGCTTAGCGGTGACTAGCGGGAGTTTTACCGGGGAGCTGTTTTTT.

This clonotype has ten or more counts. The V call is TRBV6-1, the J call TRBJ1-1; 8 nucleotides align to TRBD1. V shed 7 bases, J shed 6 bases, and the junction held 7 bases outside the gene matches. Looked up from germline, CDR1 is MNHNS and CDR2 is SASEGT. The CDR3 contains 13 residues. In nucleotides, the CDR3 is TGTGCCAGCATTAGGACAGGGCGTCCTGAAGCTTTCTTT. Translating gives CASIRTGRPEAFF.

The chain uses TRBV12-3 or TRBV12-4 and TRBJ1-1, with a possible D match to TRBD1 (6 bases). The CDR3 contains 15 residues. V was shortened by 6 bases and J by 1 base, with 15 bases between the two germline ends. The CDR3 DNA reads as TGTGCCAGCAGAAGACGGGGGGCGGGGAACACTGAAGCTTTCTTT. Protein product: CASRRRGAGNTEAFF.

In this sample, this clonotype turned up once. V and J are TRBV20-1 and TRBJ2-1; TRBD2 agrees at 10 bases. The J segment lost 6 bases and the V segment lost 6 bases, leaving 8 bases of the junction unmatched. The CDR3 has 14 residues. Germline CDR1 and CDR2: DFQATT and SNEGSKA (reference sequence). The CDR3 DNA sequence: TGCAGTGCAGAAAGCGGGAGGGCCTTCAATGAGCAGTTCTTC. The encoded protein is CSAESGRAFNEQFF.

The rearrangement joins TRBV30 to TRBJ1-2; D gene unclear. This CDR3 is 12 amino acids long. Trimming removed 3 bases at V and 5 bases at J, with 10 bases between. Per germline, CDR1 GTSNPN and CDR2 SVGIG (reference sequence). The CDR3: CAWRGRLYGYTF. The CDR3, as DNA: TGTGCCTGGAGAGGGCGGCTTTATGGCTACACCTTC.

There are many counts of this clonotype. V gene TRBV28 combines with J gene TRBJ2-7, with D possibly being TRBD1 (6 bases). V lost 4 bases and J 4 bases, leaving 14 bases between the germline ends. This CDR3 comprises 14 residues. CDR1 and CDR2 from the germline V gene are MDHEN and SYDVKM. DNA of the CDR3: TGTGCCAGCAGTTCGGAGGACAGACCTTACGAGCAGTACTTC. Its protein product is CASSSEDRPYEQYF.

The V gene is TRBV28, the J gene TRBJ1-6; tentative D call: TRBD1 (6 bases). V shed 6 bases and J shed 9 bases, with 12 bases lying between them. Germline lookup yields CDR1 MDHEN and CDR2 SYDVKM. This CDR3 spans 13 amino acids. CDR3 in DNA: TGTGCCAGCAGGGGGGGCCTGGTTTCACCCCTCCACTTT. This translates into CASRGGLVSPLHF.

This clonotype showed up just a few times. Given the absence of the conserved phenylalanine or tryptophan at the CDR3 end, a read error is likely. The CDR3 sequence: CASSQRALTSSYNEQFL. For the CDR3, the DNA is TGTGCCAGCAGTCAACGGGCCTTGACTAGCTCCTACAATGAGCAGTTCCTC. The chain links TRBV7-8 to TRBJ2-1; TRBD2 might be the D (6 bases). The CDR3 sequence is 17 residues long. Germline V CDR1 and CDR2: SGHVS, FQNEAQ. The V end was cut by 6 bases, the J end by 0 bases, with 18 bases between.

The chain uses TRBV19 and TRBJ2-1; D not resolved. Germline lookup yields CDR1 LNHDA and CDR2 SQIVND (reference sequence). This CDR3 has 11 residues. The V and J ends lost 10 bases and 7 bases respectively, with 11 bases between them. The CDR3 nucleotides are TGTGCCACTACTACCTTGAATGAGCAGTTCTTC. As protein: CATTTLNEQFF. Using reference TRBV19 and TRBJ2-1 for the parts outside the CDR3, the full variable domain is DGGITQSPKYLFRKEGQNVTLSCEQNLNHDAMYWYRQDPGQGLRLIYYSQIVNDFQKGDIAEGYSVSREKKESFPLTVTSAQKNPTAFYLCATTTLNEQFFGPGTRLTVL.

This clonotype was detected a few times. The chain recombines TRBV2 with TRBJ2-1; D not resolved. The CDR3 extends over 14 amino acids. V gave up 6 bases and J gave up 4 bases, with 13 bases separating them. CDR1 is SNHLY, CDR2 FYNNEI, per germline. The CDR3 protein is CASRGTSQYNEQFF. In DNA form, the CDR3 reads TGTGCCAGCAGGGGCACCTCCCAATACAATGAGCAGTTCTTC. Combining the CDR3 with reference TRBV2 and TRBJ2-1 gives the whole variable domain EPEVTQTPSHQVTQMGQEVILRCVPISNHLYFYWYRQILGQKVEFLVSFYNNEISEKSEIFDDQFSVERPDGSNFTLKIRSTKLEDSAMYFCASRGTSQYNEQFFGPGTRLTVL.

The table lists this clonotype with many counts. The rearrangement links TRBV6-2 or TRBV6-3 to TRBJ2-3, with no clear D. The CDR3 extends over 14 amino acids. V was shortened by 5 bases and J by 7 bases, with 16 bases between the two germline ends. The germline V gene has CDR1 MNHEY and CDR2 SVGEGT. This CDR3 is CASSGKIELNTQYF. The CDR3 DNA is TGTGCCAGCAGTGGAAAGATTGAGCTTAATACGCAGTATTTT.

The CDR3 nucleotides read TGTGCCAGGAGCGCTCATAGCAATCAGCCCCAGCATTTT. Protein sequence: CARSAHSNQPQHF. The chain couples TRBV5-5 to TRBJ1-5; no definite D call. Trimming took 8 bases from V and 0 from J, leaving 9 bases between them. Looked up from germline, CDR1 is SGHKS and CDR2 is YYEKEE (reference sequence). The CDR3 is 13 residues long.

This clonotype came up a few times. The chain couples TRBV4-1 to TRBJ1-1; D might be TRBD1 (5 bases). Trimming shortened V by 3 bases and J by 2 bases, and 10 bases separated the two germline ends. This CDR3 spans 14 amino acids. Germline V gene sequence: CDR1 MGHRA, CDR2 YSYEKL. The CDR3 region has the DNA TGCGCCAGCAGCCAGGACATACTAAACACTGAAGCTTTCTTT. It specifies CASSQDILNTEAFF.

On this clonotype itself: A much larger clone sits a single nucleotide away, making a read error possible. This chain uses TRBV27 with TRBJ2-7, with TRBD1 matching over 9 bases. CDR1 and CDR2 from the germline V gene are MNHEY and SMNVEV (reference sequence). V dropped 4 bases and J dropped 3; count of bases not matched to a gene: 4. The CDR3 runs to 14 residues. The DNA of the CDR3 is TGTGCCAGCAGTTCGTCGGACAGGGGCTACGAGCAGTACTTC. Encoded protein: CASSSSDRGYEQYF.

This clonotype was seen a few times. The rearrangement links TRBV2 to TRBJ2-3, with D possibly being TRBD2 (6 bases). V was clipped by 8 bases and J by 5 bases, with 8 bases between them. Per germline, CDR1 SNHLY and CDR2 FYNNEI. This CDR3 contains 11 residues. The CDR3 spells CASWGGDTQYF. The CDR3 coding sequence is TGTGCCAGCTGGGGAGGAGATACGCAGTATTTT.

This clonotype was recorded a few times. The junction and the germline gene differ at one end; a read error may be behind it. J is TRBJ2-5 and V is TRBV7-2, with D unclear. The germline V gene encodes CDR1 SGHTA and CDR2 FQGNSA. This CDR3 region has 11 residues. CDR3: CASSSQGTQYF. DNA of the CDR3: TGTGCCAGCAGCTCCCAAGGGACCCAGTACTTC.

In this sample, this clonotype turned up once. The rearrangement uses TRBV19 and TRBJ2-3, with a possible D match to TRBD1 (6 bases). V dropped 8 bases and J dropped 4 bases, with 16 bases sitting between them. The CDR3 consists of 14 residues. Germline CDR1 and CDR2: LNHDA and SQIVND (reference sequence). The CDR3 region has the DNA TGTGCCAGTGCCCAACAGGGAATGGCAGATACGCAGTATTTT. This codes for CASAQQGMADTQYF.

This clonotype was counted only a few times. The rearrangement uses TRBV30 and TRBJ2-3, with TRBD2 matching 7 bases. The ends lost 5 bases at V and 5 bases at J; junction bases unmatched: 10. There are 14 residues in the CDR3. Germline-derived CDR1 and CDR2 are GTSNPN and SVGIG (reference sequence). The chain's CDR3 is CAWHLADSEDTQYF. CDR3 nucleotides: TGTGCCTGGCATCTAGCGGATTCAGAAGATACGCAGTATTTT.

This clonotype was recorded many times. This sequence joins TRBV12-3 or TRBV12-4 and TRBJ1-2; 7 nucleotides line up with TRBD1. J lost 5 bases, V lost 6 bases, and 12 bases had no gene match. The CDR3 sequence is 15 residues long. The CDR3 DNA follows: TGTGCCAGCAGCCCTGGGGACAGCAGATTTTATGGCTACACCTTC. Residues: CASSPGDSRFYGYTF.